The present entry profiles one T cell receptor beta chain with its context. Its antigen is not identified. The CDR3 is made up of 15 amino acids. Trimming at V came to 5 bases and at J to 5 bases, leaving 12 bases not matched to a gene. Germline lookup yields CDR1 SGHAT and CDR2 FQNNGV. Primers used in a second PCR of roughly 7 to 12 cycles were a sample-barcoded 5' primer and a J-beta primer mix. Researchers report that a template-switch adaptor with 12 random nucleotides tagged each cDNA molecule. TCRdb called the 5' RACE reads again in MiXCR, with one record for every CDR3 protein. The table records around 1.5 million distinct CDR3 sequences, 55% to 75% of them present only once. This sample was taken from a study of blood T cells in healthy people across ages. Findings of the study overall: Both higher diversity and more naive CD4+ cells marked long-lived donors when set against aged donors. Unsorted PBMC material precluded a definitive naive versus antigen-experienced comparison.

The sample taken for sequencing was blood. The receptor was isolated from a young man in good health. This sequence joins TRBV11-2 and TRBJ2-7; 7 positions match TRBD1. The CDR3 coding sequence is TGTGCCAGCAGCCAAGCACTGACAGGGATCAACGAGCAGTACTTC. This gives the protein CASSQALTGINEQYF.